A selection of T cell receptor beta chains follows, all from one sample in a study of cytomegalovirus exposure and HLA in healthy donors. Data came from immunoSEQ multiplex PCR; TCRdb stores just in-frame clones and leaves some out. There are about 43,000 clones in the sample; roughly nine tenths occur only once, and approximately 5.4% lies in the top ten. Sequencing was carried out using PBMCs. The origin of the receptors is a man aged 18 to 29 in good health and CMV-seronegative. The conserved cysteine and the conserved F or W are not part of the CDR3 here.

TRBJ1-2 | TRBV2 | ASSDFRAPDGYT
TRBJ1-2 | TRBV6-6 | ASSQQARAQYGYT
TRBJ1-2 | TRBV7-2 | ASSLARQLNGYT
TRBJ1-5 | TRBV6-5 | ASSYGQGRDQPQH
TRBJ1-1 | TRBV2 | ASREQGAQTEAF
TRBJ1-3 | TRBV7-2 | ASSPDSSGNTIY
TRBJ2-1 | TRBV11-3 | ASSLGGGQALYNEQF
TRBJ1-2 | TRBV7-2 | ASSFTGGQPAPYGYT
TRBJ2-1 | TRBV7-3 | ASSLSIPPSGGTYNEQF
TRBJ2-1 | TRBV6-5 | ASSPGQYSYNEQF
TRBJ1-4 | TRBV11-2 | ASSFGTGDEKLF
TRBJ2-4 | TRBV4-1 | ASSQDYRGMGIQY
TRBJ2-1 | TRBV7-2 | ASTTVTGTGVSNEQF
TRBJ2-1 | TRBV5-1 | ASSWGPTNEQF
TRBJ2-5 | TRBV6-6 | ASSGTSGGETQY
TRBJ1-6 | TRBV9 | ASSATPSGGRNSPLH
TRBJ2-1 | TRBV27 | ASRFTGSWVGSYNEQF
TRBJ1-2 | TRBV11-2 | ASSLDGRVNYGYT
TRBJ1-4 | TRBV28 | ASSPYRTGGNEKLF
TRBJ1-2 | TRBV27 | ASSPGGVGLGYGYT
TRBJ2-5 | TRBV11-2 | ASSQGVAGGQETQY
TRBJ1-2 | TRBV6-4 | ASPPTTDNYGYT
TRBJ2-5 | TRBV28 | ASSFGTSGAYQETQY
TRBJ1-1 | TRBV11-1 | ASSFLRGTEAF
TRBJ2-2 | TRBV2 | ASSALGGSAGELF
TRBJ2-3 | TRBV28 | ASGGASTDTQY
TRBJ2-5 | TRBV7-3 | ASSLGGGRETQY
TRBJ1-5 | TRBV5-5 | ASRQTDRKNQPQH
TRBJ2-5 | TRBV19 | ASSIWPGAWQETQY
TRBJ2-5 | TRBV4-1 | ASSQDLDRGRETQY
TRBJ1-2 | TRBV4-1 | ASSQNPGQDDYGYT
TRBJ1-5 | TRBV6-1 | ASSPPGQNQPQH
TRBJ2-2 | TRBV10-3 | AISLRQGSTGELF
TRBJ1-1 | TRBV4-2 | ASSQELWTGNTEAF
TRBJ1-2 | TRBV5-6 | ASSYTGNYGYT
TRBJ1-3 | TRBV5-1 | ASSLDAPDDGNTIY
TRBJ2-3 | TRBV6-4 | ASSDGQGAPDTQY
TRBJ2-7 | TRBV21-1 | ASKEGTAQYEQY
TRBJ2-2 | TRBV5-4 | ASSDRRGGGTGELF
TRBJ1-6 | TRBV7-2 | ASSLVTISPLH
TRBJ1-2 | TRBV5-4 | ASSLPTGPGGYT
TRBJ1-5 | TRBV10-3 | AISEGQGVDQPQH
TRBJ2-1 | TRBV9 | ASSAGTVSYNEQF
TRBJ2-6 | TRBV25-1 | ASQNYKTNVLT
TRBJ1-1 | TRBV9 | ASSSTGAHTEAF